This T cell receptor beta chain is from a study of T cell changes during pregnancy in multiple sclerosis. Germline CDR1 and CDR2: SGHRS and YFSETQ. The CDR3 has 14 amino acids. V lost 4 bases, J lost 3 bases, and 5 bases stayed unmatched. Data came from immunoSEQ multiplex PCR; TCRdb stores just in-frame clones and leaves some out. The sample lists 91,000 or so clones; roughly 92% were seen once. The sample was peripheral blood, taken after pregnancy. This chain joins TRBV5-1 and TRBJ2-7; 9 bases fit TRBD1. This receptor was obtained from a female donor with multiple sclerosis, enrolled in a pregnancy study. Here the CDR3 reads CASSPGTGYYEQYF. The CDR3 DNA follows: TGCGCCAGCAGCCCCGGGACAGGGTACTACGAGCAGTACTTC.